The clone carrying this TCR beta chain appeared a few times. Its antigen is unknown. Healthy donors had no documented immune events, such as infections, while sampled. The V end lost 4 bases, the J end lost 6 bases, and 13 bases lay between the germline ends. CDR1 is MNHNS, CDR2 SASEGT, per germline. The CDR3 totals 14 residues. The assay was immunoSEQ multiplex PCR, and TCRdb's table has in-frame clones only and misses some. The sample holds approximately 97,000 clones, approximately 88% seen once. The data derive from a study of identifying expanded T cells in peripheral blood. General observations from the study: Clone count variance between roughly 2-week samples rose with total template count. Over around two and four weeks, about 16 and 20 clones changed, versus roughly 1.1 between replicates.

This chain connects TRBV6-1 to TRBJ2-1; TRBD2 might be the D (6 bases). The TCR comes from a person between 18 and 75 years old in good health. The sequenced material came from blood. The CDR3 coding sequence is TGTGCCAGCAGTGCGGGGGTACCTCCCAATGAGCAGTTCTTC. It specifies CASSAGVPPNEQFF.